The 8 T cell receptor beta chains below all came from one sample that was sequenced in a study of cytomegalovirus exposure and HLA in healthy donors. It was with 60 Vbeta and 13 Jbeta primers that the PCR ran. Repertoires were generated with immunoSEQ multiplex PCR, while TCRdb's copy carries only in-frame clones and drops some. The profile shows over 85,000 clones, 65% to 75% of them singletons. Specimen: PBMCs. Receptors originate from a man in his thirties or forties in good health and CMV-seronegative.

The gene calls are TRBV4-3 and TRBJ2-5; possibly TRBD2 for D (7 bases). CDR3 length equals 16 residues. Trimming took 0 bases from V and 5 from J, leaving 16 bases between them. Germline V CDR1 and CDR2: LGHNA, YSLEER. The CDR3 DNA is TGCGCCAGCAGCCAAGATTCCGGGGGGCCATTGGAGACCCAGTACTTC. Translated: CASSQDSGGPLETQYF.

The chain joins TRBV27 to TRBJ2-7; D remains unclear. V was cut by 2 bases and J by 3 bases, with 8 bases left in between. This CDR3 region has 13 residues. Per germline, CDR1 MNHEY and CDR2 SMNVEV (reference sequence). The CDR3 loop reads CASSLGPGYEQYF. CDR3 DNA: TGTGCCAGCAGTTTAGGTCCAGGCTACGAGCAGTACTTC.

This chain joins TRBV10-2 and TRBJ1-5; 7 bases agree with TRBD1. With V trimmed by 5 bases and J by 4 bases, 5 bases remained unmatched. CDR3 length: 14 residues. Germline CDR1 and CDR2: WSHSY and SAAADI. In nucleotides, the CDR3 is TGCGCCAGCAGTCATGGACAGGAAAATCAGCCCCAGCATTTT. As protein: CASSHGQENQPQHF.

The CDR3 nucleotides read TGTGCCATCAGTGAGGCGGGGAACACTGAAGCTTTCTTT. This translates into CAISEAGNTEAFF. J is TRBJ1-1 and V is TRBV10-3; D is undetermined. Germline V CDR1 and CDR2: ENHRY, SYGVKD. The CDR3 consists of 13 residues. Trimming pared 2 bases from V and 1 base from J, leaving 5 bases between.

This clone was seen only once. The chain combines TRBV7-8 with TRBJ1-1, with a tentative D call TRBD1 (5 bases). CDR1 SGHVS and CDR2 FQNEAQ come from the germline V gene. Trimming removed 1 base from V and 7 bases from J, with 10 bases in between. The CDR3 consists of 13 residues. This CDR3 reads CASSLGQRCEAFF. Here the CDR3 DNA reads TGTGCCAGCAGCTTAGGACAGCGCTGTGAAGCTTTCTTT.

J is TRBJ2-5 and V is TRBV6-1; possible D gene TRBD2, 6 bases. Trimming took off 7 bases at V and 1 base at J, with 13 bases between the two ends. The CDR3 has 14 residues. The germline CDR1 and CDR2 sequences are MNHNS and SASEGT. CDR3 nucleotide sequence: TGTGCCAGCACCCGGGGCGGGATCCAAGAGACCCAGTACTTC. As protein: CASTRGGIQETQYF.

The CDR3 DNA reads as TGTGCCAGCAGCGACGACCAGGGGGTACATCAGCCCCAGCATTTT. This translates into CASSDDQGVHQPQHF. This rearrangement joins TRBV7-2 to TRBJ1-5, with 7 bases fitting TRBD1. Germline V gives CDR1 SGHTA, CDR2 FQGNSA. Germline trimming cut 5 bases from V and 5 bases from J; bases unmatched to any gene: 9. The CDR3 consists of 15 residues.

The rearrangement joins TRBV6-5 to TRBJ2-7, with TRBD2 matching 9 bases. Germline lookup yields CDR1 MNHEY and CDR2 SVGAGI. The J segment lost 1 base and the V segment lost 0 bases, leaving 1 base of the junction unmatched. This CDR3 is built from 15 residues. The CDR3 sequence is CASSYSSGRSYEQYF. In DNA, the CDR3 is TGTGCCAGCAGTTACTCTAGCGGGAGATCCTACGAGCAGTACTTC.